These T cell receptor beta chains were read from a single sample in a study of CD8+CD57+ T cells in acquired aplastic anemia. TCRdb passed the reads through MiXCR, listing each CDR3 protein once. The table records fewer than 70,000 distinct CDR3 sequences, roughly half of them present only once. Material: sorted CD4+, CD8+, or CD8+CD57+ T cells (not recorded which) from PBMCs. The receptors shown here come from a human donor in good health, serving as a control. The CDR3 runs from the conserved cysteine through the conserved F or W. The order of the fields is J gene, clone size, V gene, D gene, CDR3 DNA, CDR3 protein. A D gene is named only where the DNA matches it firmly. Rows give clone size only sometimes, using once, few, many, or a class for an expanded clone.

j_gene: TRBJ2-1
abundance: NA
v_gene: TRBV5-6
d_gene: NA
CDR3nt: TGTGCCAGCAGCTTGAAAGGTCACAACAATGAGCAGTTCTTC
CDR3aa: CASSLKGHNNEQFF

j_gene: TRBJ1-1
abundance: medium-sized
v_gene: TRBV10-1
d_gene: NA
CDR3nt: TGCGCCAGCAACCACAGGAACACTGAAGCTTTCTTT
CDR3aa: CASNHRNTEAFF

j_gene: TRBJ1-1
abundance: NA
v_gene: TRBV4-3
d_gene: NA
CDR3nt: TGCGCCAGCAGCCAACAATCCCGAACTGAAGCTTTCTTT
CDR3aa: CASSQQSRTEAFF

j_gene: TRBJ2-5
abundance: once
v_gene: TRBV7-3
d_gene: NA
CDR3nt: TGTGCCAGCAGTTGGGACTTACAAGAGACCCAGTACTTC
CDR3aa: CASSWDLQETQYF

j_gene: TRBJ2-3
abundance: many
v_gene: TRBV29-1
d_gene: TRBD2
CDR3nt: TGCAGCGTTGAAAGGAGTAGCGGGACTGGGGTTGGCACAGATACGCAGTATTTT
CDR3aa: CSVERSSGTGVGTDTQYF

j_gene: TRBJ2-7
abundance: NA
v_gene: TRBV7-9
d_gene: NA
CDR3nt: TGTGCCAGCAGCCCAACAACCTACGAGCAGTACTTC
CDR3aa: CASSPTTYEQYF

j_gene: TRBJ2-7
abundance: NA
v_gene: TRBV10-3
d_gene: TRBD2
CDR3nt: TGTGCCATCAGTTGGACTAGCGGGGGTACGTCCTACGAGCAGTACTTC
CDR3aa: CAISWTSGGTSYEQYF

j_gene: TRBJ2-5
abundance: NA
v_gene: TRBV2
d_gene: NA
CDR3nt: TGTGCCAGCAGTGATAGAGTCTTAACCCAAGAGACCCAGTACTTC
CDR3aa: CASSDRVLTQETQYF

j_gene: TRBJ2-3
abundance: NA
v_gene: TRBV11-1
d_gene: TRBD2
CDR3nt: TGTGCCAGCAGCCTGACTAGCGGCCCCACAGATACGCAGTATTTT
CDR3aa: CASSLTSGPTDTQYF

j_gene: TRBJ1-2
abundance: NA
v_gene: TRBV10-2
d_gene: TRBD1
CDR3nt: TGCGCCAGCAGTGACCTCGTAACAGGGGGCTATGGCTACACCTTC
CDR3aa: CASSDLVTGGYGYTF

j_gene: TRBJ1-1
abundance: NA
v_gene: TRBV20-1
d_gene: NA
CDR3nt: TGCAGTGCTAGAGGGAGGAACAGGGTGGGCACTGAAGCTTTCTTT
CDR3aa: CSARGRNRVGTEAFF

j_gene: TRBJ2-5
abundance: NA
v_gene: TRBV2
d_gene: NA
CDR3nt: TGTGCCAGCGTAAACCGAGAGACCCAGTACTTC
CDR3aa: CASVNRETQYF

j_gene: TRBJ2-7
abundance: NA
v_gene: TRBV10-3
d_gene: NA
CDR3nt: TGTGCCATCAGACCGACAGAAGTCTACGAGCAGTACTTC
CDR3aa: CAIRPTEVYEQYF

j_gene: TRBJ1-2
abundance: NA
v_gene: TRBV2
d_gene: TRBD1
CDR3nt: TGTGCCAGCAGATCGGGACAGGGGGCTAACTATGGCTACACCTTC
CDR3aa: CASRSGQGANYGYTF

j_gene: TRBJ1-1
abundance: NA
v_gene: TRBV20-1
d_gene: TRBD1
CDR3nt: TGCAGTGCTAGTCGACAGGGAGGCACTGAAGCTTTCTTT
CDR3aa: CSASRQGGTEAFF

j_gene: TRBJ1-6
abundance: NA
v_gene: TRBV2
d_gene: NA
CDR3nt: TGTGCCAGCAGTGTTACGGACGCCTCCGATTCACCCCTCCACTTT
CDR3aa: CASSVTDASDSPLHF

j_gene: TRBJ1-1
abundance: many
v_gene: TRBV5-1
d_gene: NA
CDR3nt: TGCGCCAGCAGCTTGGGGTTGGGAAGGGACACTGAAGCTTTCTTT
CDR3aa: CASSLGLGRDTEAFF

j_gene: TRBJ2-7
abundance: many
v_gene: TRBV7-9
d_gene: TRBD1
CDR3nt: TGTGCCAGCAGCTTAGTGGGGACAGGGCGTCTCGAGCAGTACTTC
CDR3aa: CASSLVGTGRLEQYF

j_gene: TRBJ2-7
abundance: NA
v_gene: TRBV12-3/TRBV12-4
d_gene: NA
CDR3nt: TGTGCCAGCAGACAGGGAAGTGGTTCCAACGAGCAGTACTTC
CDR3aa: CASRQGSGSNEQYF

j_gene: TRBJ2-7
abundance: NA
v_gene: TRBV2
d_gene: NA
CDR3nt: TGTGCCAGCAGTGCTGAGGGGGGGAGGGTATCCGAGCAGTACTTC
CDR3aa: CASSAEGGRVSEQYF

j_gene: TRBJ2-1
abundance: many
v_gene: TRBV14
d_gene: TRBD1
CDR3nt: TGTGCCAGCAGCCCGGGACAGGGGGCGTACAATGAGCAGTTCTTC
CDR3aa: CASSPGQGAYNEQFF

j_gene: TRBJ2-7
abundance: NA
v_gene: TRBV20-1
d_gene: TRBD1
CDR3nt: TGCAGTGCTAGTGACTCCGGGACAGGGACCTACGAGCAGTACTTC
CDR3aa: CSASDSGTGTYEQYF

j_gene: TRBJ1-2
abundance: NA
v_gene: TRBV15
d_gene: NA
CDR3nt: TGTGCCACCAGCAGAGAGGGGAGGGAGCTATATGGCTACACCTTC
CDR3aa: CATSREGRELYGYTF

j_gene: TRBJ1-4
abundance: NA
v_gene: TRBV24-1
d_gene: TRBD1
CDR3nt: TGTGCCACCAGTGTCGGGACAGGGGGACATGAAAAACTGTTTTTT
CDR3aa: CATSVGTGGHEKLFF